This TCR beta chain originates from a study of blood T cell repertoires in COVID-19. Turning to the study itself: Acute and convalescent COVID-19 specimens originated in the United States, Italy and Spain. PBMCs, B-cell-depleted T cells, or T cells were the source of the cDNA or gDNA that made up the material.

Original processing notes: By means of reference gene primer amplification, nucleated cell counts were estimated. This table comes from immunoSEQ multiplex PCR, and its TCRdb copy is limited to in-frame clones, with some not included. The V and J calls and clone size were taken over from that table, and D and trimming were inferred from the DNA. The data contain over 110,000 clones, 80% to 90% of them seen just once; the ten biggest clones take up about 1.7%. Germline CDR1 is MGHDK and CDR2 is SYGVNS. The CDR3 contains 14 residues. V was shortened by 5 bases and J by 2 bases, with 12 bases between the two germline ends.

This chain connects TRBV25-1 to TRBJ1-1; D gene unclear. The clonotype comes from a woman aged 50 to 60 with acute or convalescent COVID-19. The sample was peripheral blood. In DNA form, the CDR3 reads TGTGCCAGCAGTTCTTATACTCCAAACACTGAAGCTTTCTTT. This translates into CASSSYTPNTEAFF.